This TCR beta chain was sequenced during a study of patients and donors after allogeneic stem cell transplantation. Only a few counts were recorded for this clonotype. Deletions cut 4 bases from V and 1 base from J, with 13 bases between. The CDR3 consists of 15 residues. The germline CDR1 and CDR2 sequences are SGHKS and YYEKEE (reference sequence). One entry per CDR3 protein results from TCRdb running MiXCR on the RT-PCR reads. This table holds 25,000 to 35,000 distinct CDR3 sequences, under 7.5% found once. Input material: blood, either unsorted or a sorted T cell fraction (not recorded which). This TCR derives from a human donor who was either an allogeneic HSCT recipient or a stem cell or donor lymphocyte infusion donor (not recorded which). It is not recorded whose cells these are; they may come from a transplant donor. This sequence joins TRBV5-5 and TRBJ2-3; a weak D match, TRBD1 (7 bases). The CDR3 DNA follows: TGTGCCAGCAGCCTGGCGGGACAGCGCACAGATACGCAGTATTTT. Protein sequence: CASSLAGQRTDTQYF.